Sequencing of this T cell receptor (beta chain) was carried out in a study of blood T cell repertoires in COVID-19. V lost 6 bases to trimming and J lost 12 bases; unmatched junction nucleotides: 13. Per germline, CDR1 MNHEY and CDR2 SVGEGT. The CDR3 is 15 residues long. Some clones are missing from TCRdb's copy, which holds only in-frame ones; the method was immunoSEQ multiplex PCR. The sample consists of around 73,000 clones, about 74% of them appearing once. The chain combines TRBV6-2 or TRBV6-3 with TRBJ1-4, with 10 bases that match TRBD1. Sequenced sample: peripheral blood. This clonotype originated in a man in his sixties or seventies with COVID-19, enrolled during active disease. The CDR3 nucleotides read TGTGCCAGCAGCCTCAGGGGGACAGGGGCAATGGAACTGTTTTTT. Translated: CASSLRGTGAMELFF.